These 20 T cell receptor beta chains were sequenced from one sample in a study of T cell responses to AZD1222 COVID-19 vaccine (dated by TCRdb to 2020 to 2023). This specimen's time point label, interpreted: baseline before first vaccination. Library generation was performed with the immunoSEQ multiplex PCR assay. TCRdb re-hosts the immuneACCESS table, in-frame sequences only. Its copies lack some clones; in the studies checked, an unresolved V gene accounts for under half of them, and the cause for the rest is not known. The sample table shows around 170,000 clones, and less than 95% are seen once. The leading ten clones occupy about 1.6% of the sample. This material consisted of peripheral blood, taken on day 0 of AZD1222 vaccination. These receptors were taken from an adult in good health.

The chain carries TRBV5-1 and TRBJ2-5; TRBD2 aligns across 9 bases. The trim removed 7 bases at V and 5 bases at J, leaving 9 bases unmatched. This CDR3 contains 14 residues. From germline, CDR1 is SGHRS and CDR2 YFSETQ. The CDR3 coding sequence is TGCGCCAGCCATAGCGGGGGCGCAGGGGAGACCCAGTACTTC. It yields the protein CASHSGGAGETQYF.

The chain uses TRBV5-8 and TRBJ1-1; D is ambiguous. Germline values: CDR1 SGHTS, CDR2 YDEGEE. This CDR3 has 14 residues. The ends were cut back, 1 base at V and 1 base at J, with 8 bases in the middle. The CDR3 spells CASSLQTSNTEAFF. For the CDR3, the DNA is TGTGCCAGCAGCTTGCAAACGTCGAACACTGAAGCTTTCTTT.

V usage is TRBV12-3 or TRBV12-4 and J usage is TRBJ1-2; 7 bases agree with TRBD1. The V segment lost 6 bases and the J segment 7 bases; nucleotides outside the gene matches: 2. The CDR3 sequence is 11 residues long. The CDR3 bases are TGTGCCAGCAGGAACAGGGGTGGCTACACCTTC. Translating it yields CASRNRGGYTF.

This clone is a singleton in its sample. The rearrangement links TRBV9 to TRBJ2-7, with D tentatively TRBD1 (5 bases). Germline loops: CDR1 SGDLS, CDR2 YYNGEE. The CDR3 spans 14 residues. V lost 3 bases and J lost 3, with 13 bases in between. Here the CDR3 reads CASSEGHDNYEQYF. The CDR3, as DNA: TGTGCCAGCAGCGAGGGGCATGACAACTACGAGCAGTACTTC.

This clone was recorded once. The V and J genes are TRBV7-2 and TRBJ1-5; 11 bases line up with TRBD1. The germline V gene encodes CDR1 SGHTA and CDR2 FQGNSA. V lost 4 bases and J lost 1; bases outside the gene matches: 3. The CDR3 runs 16 residues. The CDR3 DNA reads TGTGCCAGCAGCTCCAGGGACAGGGGGAGCAATCAGCCCCAGCATTTT. Translated: CASSSRDRGSNQPQHF.

The chain's CDR3 is CASSFNKQGTQYF. The CDR3 DNA sequence: TGTGCCAGCAGCTTTAATAAACAGGGGACCCAGTACTTC. The chain joins TRBV7-2 to TRBJ2-5; D perhaps matches TRBD1 (6 bases). Germline lookup yields CDR1 SGHTA and CDR2 FQGNSA. Trimming pared 3 bases from V and 7 bases from J, leaving 12 bases between. CDR3 size: 13 residues.

The chain links TRBV5-1 to TRBJ1-3; D call uncertain. The V gene lost 2 bases and the J gene lost 0 bases, with 6 bases spanning the gap. The CDR3 has 14 amino acids. Germline V lookup: CDR1 SGHRS, CDR2 YFSETQ. CDR3 nucleotides: TGCGCCAGCAGCTTAAGGAGCTCTGGAAACACCATATATTTT. Its translation: CASSLRSSGNTIYF.

V and J are TRBV6-4 and TRBJ1-6; D possibly corresponds to TRBD1 (5 bases). This CDR3 region has 20 residues. In germline, CDR1 is MRHNA, CDR2 SNTAGT. V lost 2 bases to trimming and J lost 0 bases, with 20 bases between them. The CDR3 protein is CASSDPGRYSLSSYNSPLHF. For the CDR3, the DNA is TGTGCCAGCAGTGACCCGGGACGCTATAGTTTAAGCTCCTATAATTCACCCCTCCACTTT.

In the case of this clone: This CDR3 is also generated by other DNA sequences in the sample. J is TRBJ2-2 and V is TRBV19; D uncertain. The CDR3 spans 14 residues. Trimming shortened V by 5 bases and J by 0 bases, and 7 bases separated the two germline ends. CDR1 and CDR2 (germline): LNHDA, SQIVND (reference sequence). CDR3 coding DNA: TGTGCCAGTAGTCTTACGGCGAACACCGGGGAGCTGTTTTTT. Its protein is CASSLTANTGELFF.

The chain employs TRBV19 and TRBJ1-1; D is perhaps TRBD1 (5 bases). The CDR3 loop spans 15 amino acids. Germline CDR1 is LNHDA and CDR2 is SQIVND (reference sequence). The V end was cut by 8 bases, the J end by 4 bases, with 20 bases between. The CDR3 protein is CASGPVGARGTEAFF. CDR3 DNA sequence: TGTGCCAGTGGGCCGGTAGGGGCGCGAGGCACTGAAGCTTTCTTT.

This clone was seen a single time. The V and J genes are TRBV29-1 and TRBJ1-3, with a weak D call TRBD1 (5 bases). The V end was cut by 3 bases, the J end by 0 bases, with 9 bases between. Germline V gives CDR1 SQVTM, CDR2 ANQGSEA. The CDR3 has 14 amino acids. The CDR3 DNA sequence: TGCAGCGTTGAGGCCAGGGACTCTGGAAACACCATATATTTT. Amino acids: CSVEARDSGNTIYF. The variable domain in full, completed from reference TRBV29-1 and TRBJ1-3, reads SAVISQKPSRDICQRGTSLTIQCQVDSQVTMMFWYRQQPGQSLTLIATANQGSEATYESGFVIDKFPISRPNLTFSTLTVSNMSPEDSSIYLCSVEARDSGNTIYFGEGSWLTVV.

In its sample, this clone was seen a few times. The chain links TRBV14 to TRBJ2-5; no firm D call. This CDR3 region has 12 residues. Deletions cut 1 base from V and 5 bases from J, with 5 bases between. Germline lookup yields CDR1 SGHDN and CDR2 FVKESK. The CDR3 loop reads CASSQVIETQYF. The CDR3 nucleotides read TGTGCCAGCAGCCAAGTCATTGAGACCCAGTACTTC. Full variable domain (remainder filled in from reference TRBV14 and TRBJ2-5): EAGVTQFPSHSVIEKGQTVTLRCDPISGHDNLYWYRRVMGKEIKFLLHFVKESKQDESGMPNNRFLAERTGGTYSTLKVQPAELEDSGVYFCASSQVIETQYFGPGTRLLVL.

V gene TRBV7-3 combines with J gene TRBJ1-2, with D possibly being TRBD1 (5 bases). CDR1 SGHTA and CDR2 FQGTGA come from the germline V gene. The CDR3 spans 15 residues. Trimming took off 2 bases at V and 0 bases at J, with 10 bases between the two ends. CDR3 sequence (DNA): TGTGCCAGCAGCTTAGGGCCAGGGCCTAACTATGGCTACACCTTC. It yields the protein CASSLGPGPNYGYTF.

This sequence joins TRBV12-3 or TRBV12-4 and TRBJ2-7; the D gene could be TRBD1 or TRBD2 (5 bases each). CDR3 length equals 13 residues. V dropped 5 bases and J dropped 7 bases, with 15 bases sitting between them. CDR3 sequence reads: CASSPVGVGEQYF. CDR3 sequence (DNA): TGTGCCAGCAGTCCGGTGGGGGTTGGGGAGCAGTACTTC.

The chain is built from TRBV27 and TRBJ2-1; TRBD2 matches 8 bases. This CDR3 is 17 amino acids long. The V gene end was trimmed by 0 bases and the J gene end by 0 bases; junction bases not matched to a gene: 4. Germline V gives CDR1 MNHEY, CDR2 SMNVEV (reference sequence). This CDR3 is CASSLSYAGGSYNEQFF. In nucleotides, the CDR3 is TGTGCCAGCAGTTTATCGTATGCGGGGGGCTCCTACAATGAGCAGTTCTTC.

This sequence joins TRBV28 and TRBJ1-4, with TRBD1 identical over 9 bases. After removal of 2 bases from V and 7 bases from J, the junction contained 14 bases not matched to a gene. The CDR3 length is 18 residues. Germline V gene sequence: CDR1 MDHEN, CDR2 SYDVKM. CDR3 coding DNA: TGTGCCAGCAGTTTACTCGGACAGGGGCGCGGTCTTAGTGAAAAACTGTTTTTT. Protein sequence: CASSLLGQGRGLSEKLFF.

V is TRBV4-3 and J is TRBJ1-2; possibly TRBD1 for D (5 bases). Looked up from germline, CDR1 is LGHNA and CDR2 is YSLEER. This CDR3 contains 15 residues. Between the trimmed V and J ends, which lost 4 bases and 4 bases, there was a span of 16 bases. In DNA, the CDR3 is TGCGCCAGCAGCCCGGAGAGGGACTCGGGCTATGGCTACACCTTC. Its protein product is CASSPERDSGYGYTF.

The chain joins TRBV5-6 to TRBJ1-2; 8 positions agree with TRBD1. Germline V gene data show CDR1 as SGHDT and CDR2 as YYEEEE. Trimming cost V 6 bases and J 8 bases; bases outside gene matches: 12. This CDR3 region has 14 residues. CDR3 DNA sequence: TGTGCCAGCACCCTGGAGGACAGGGTATGGGGCTACACCTTC. Translation gives CASTLEDRVWGYTF.

V is TRBV5-8 and J is TRBJ1-6; D unresolved. There are 14 residues in the CDR3. Germline V gives CDR1 SGHTS, CDR2 YDEGEE. V was trimmed by 0 bases and J by 5 bases, leaving 6 bases between them. The CDR3 loop is CASSLGQNNSPLHF. CDR3 DNA: TGTGCCAGCAGCTTGGGGCAGAATAATTCACCCCTCCACTTT. Variable domain in full (rest from reference TRBV5-8 and TRBJ1-6): EAGVTQSPTHLIKTRGQQATLRCSPISGHTSVYWYQQALGLGLQFLLWYDEGEERNRGNFPPRFSGRQFPNYSSELNVNALELEDSALYLCASSLGQNNSPLHFGNGTRLTVT.

V is TRBV7-2 and J is TRBJ1-1; 9 bases are a match to TRBD1. Per the germline V gene, CDR1 is SGHTA and CDR2 is FQGNSA. Germline trimming cut 5 bases from V and 6 bases from J; bases unmatched to any gene: 10. The CDR3 is 15 amino acids. As DNA, the CDR3 is TGTGCCAGCAGCGCGAGGACAGGGGTCAACGCTGAAGCTTTCTTT. The encoded protein is CASSARTGVNAEAFF.